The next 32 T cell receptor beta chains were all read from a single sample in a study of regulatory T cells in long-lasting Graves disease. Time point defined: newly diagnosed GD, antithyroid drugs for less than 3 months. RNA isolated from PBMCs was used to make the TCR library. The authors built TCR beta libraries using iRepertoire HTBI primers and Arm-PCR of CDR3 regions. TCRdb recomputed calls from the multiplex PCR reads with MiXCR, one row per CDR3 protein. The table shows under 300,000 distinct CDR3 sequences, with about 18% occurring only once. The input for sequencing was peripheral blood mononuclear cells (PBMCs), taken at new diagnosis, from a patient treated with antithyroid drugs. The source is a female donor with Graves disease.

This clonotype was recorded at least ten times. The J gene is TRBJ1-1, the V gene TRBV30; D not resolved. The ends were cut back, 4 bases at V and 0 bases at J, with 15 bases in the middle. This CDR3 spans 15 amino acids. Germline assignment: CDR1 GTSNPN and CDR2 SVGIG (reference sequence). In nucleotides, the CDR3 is TGTGCCTGGACCGGGCGTGCGCAGGTGAACACTGAAGCTTTCTTT. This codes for CAWTGRAQVNTEAFF.

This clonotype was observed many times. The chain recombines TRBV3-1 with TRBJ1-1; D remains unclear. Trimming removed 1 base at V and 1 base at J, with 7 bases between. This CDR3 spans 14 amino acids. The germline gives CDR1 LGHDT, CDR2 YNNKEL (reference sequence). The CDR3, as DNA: TGTGCCAGCAGCCAAGCACAGACGAACACTGAAGCTTTCTTT. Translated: CASSQAQTNTEAFF.

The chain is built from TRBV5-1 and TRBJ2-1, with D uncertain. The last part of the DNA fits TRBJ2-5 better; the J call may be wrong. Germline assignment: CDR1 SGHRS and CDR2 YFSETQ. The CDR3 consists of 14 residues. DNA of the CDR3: TGCGCCAGCAGCTTGGATAGGGCAGAAGAGACCCAGTACTTC. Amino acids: CASSLDRAEETQYF.

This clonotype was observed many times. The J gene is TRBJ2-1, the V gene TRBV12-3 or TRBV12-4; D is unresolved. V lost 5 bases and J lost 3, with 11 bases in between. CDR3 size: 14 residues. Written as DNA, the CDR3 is TGTGCCAGCAGTCCCCCGGTTAGCTACAATGAGCAGTTCTTC. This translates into CASSPPVSYNEQFF.

As DNA, the CDR3 is TGTGCCAGCAGCCCTCGGAGGACAGGGATCAGTGAGCAGTTCTTC. This translates into CASSPRRTGISEQFF. V is TRBV11-1 and J is TRBJ2-1; 8 bases fit TRBD1. CDR3 length: 15 residues. The germline V gene encodes CDR1 SGHAT and CDR2 FQDESV (reference sequence). Unmatched junction bases numbered 12, after V lost 5 bases and J lost 9 bases. Full variable domain (remainder filled in from reference TRBV11-1 and TRBJ2-1): EAEVAQSPRYKITEKSQAVAFWCDPISGHATLYWYRQILGQGPELLVQFQDESVVDDSQLPKDRFSAERLKGVDSTLKIQPAELGDSAMYLCASSPRRTGISEQFFGPGTRLTVL.

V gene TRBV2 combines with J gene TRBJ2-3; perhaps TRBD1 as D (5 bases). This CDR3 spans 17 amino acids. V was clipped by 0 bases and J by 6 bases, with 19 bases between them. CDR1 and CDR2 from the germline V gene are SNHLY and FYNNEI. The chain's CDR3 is CASSEAVGQGVSDTQYF. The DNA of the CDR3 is TGTGCCAGCAGTGAAGCGGTCGGTCAGGGCGTTTCGGATACGCAGTATTTT.

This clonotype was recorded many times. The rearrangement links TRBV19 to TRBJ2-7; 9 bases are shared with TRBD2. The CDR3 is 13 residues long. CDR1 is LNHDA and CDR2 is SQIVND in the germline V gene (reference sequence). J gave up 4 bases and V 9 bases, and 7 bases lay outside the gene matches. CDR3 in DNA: TGTGCCAGCTCGACGGGACTAGCTTACGAGCAGTACTTC. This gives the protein CASSTGLAYEQYF.

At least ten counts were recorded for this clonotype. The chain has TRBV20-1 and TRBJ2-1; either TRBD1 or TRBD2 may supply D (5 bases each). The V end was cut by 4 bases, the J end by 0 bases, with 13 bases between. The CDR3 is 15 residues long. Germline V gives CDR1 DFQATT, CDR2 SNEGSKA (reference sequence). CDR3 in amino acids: CSANPRDHSYNEQFF. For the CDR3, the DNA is TGCAGTGCTAACCCCCGGGACCACTCCTACAATGAGCAGTTCTTC.

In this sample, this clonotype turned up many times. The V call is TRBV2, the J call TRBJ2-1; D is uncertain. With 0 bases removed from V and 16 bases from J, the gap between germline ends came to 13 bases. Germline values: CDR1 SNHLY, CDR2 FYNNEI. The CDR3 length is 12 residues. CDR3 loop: CASSEALRVSFF. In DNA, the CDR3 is TGTGCCAGCAGTGAAGCGCTTAGGGTCAGCTTCTTC.

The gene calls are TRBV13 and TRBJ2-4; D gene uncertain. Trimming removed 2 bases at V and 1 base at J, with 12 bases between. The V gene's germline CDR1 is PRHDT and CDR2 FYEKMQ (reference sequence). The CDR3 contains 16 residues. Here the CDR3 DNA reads TGTGCCAGCAGCTTACTCCCTCTCGAGGCCAAAAACATTCAGTACTTC. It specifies CASSLLPLEAKNIQYF. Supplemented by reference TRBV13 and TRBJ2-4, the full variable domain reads AAGVIQSPRHLIKEKRETATLKCYPIPRHDTVYWYQQGPGQDPQFLISFYEKMQSDKGSIPDRFSAQQFSDYHSELNMSSLELGDSALYFCASSLLPLEAKNIQYFGAGTRLSVL.

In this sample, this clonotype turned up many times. The CDR3 spells CAWRGGDRGPNYGYTF. The CDR3 DNA reads TGTGCCTGGAGGGGAGGGGACAGGGGACCGAACTATGGCTACACCTTC. The chain has TRBV30 and TRBJ1-2; 10 nucleotides line up with TRBD1. The CDR3 spans 16 residues. V shed 3 bases and J 2 bases; nucleotides not matched to a gene: 9. From germline, CDR1 is GTSNPN and CDR2 SVGIG (reference sequence).

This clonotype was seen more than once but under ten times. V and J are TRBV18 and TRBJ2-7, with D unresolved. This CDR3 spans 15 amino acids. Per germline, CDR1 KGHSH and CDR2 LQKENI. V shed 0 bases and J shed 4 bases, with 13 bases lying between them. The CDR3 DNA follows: TGTGCCAGCTCACCACCCCTGGTCGAAGGGTACGAGCAGTACTTC. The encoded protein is CASSPPLVEGYEQYF. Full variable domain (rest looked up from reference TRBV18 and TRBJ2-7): NAGVMQNPRHLVRRRGQEARLRCSPMKGHSHVYWYRQLPEEGLKFMVYLQKENIIDESGMPKERFSAEFPKEGPSILRIQQVVRGDSAAYFCASSPPLVEGYEQYFGPGTRLTVT.

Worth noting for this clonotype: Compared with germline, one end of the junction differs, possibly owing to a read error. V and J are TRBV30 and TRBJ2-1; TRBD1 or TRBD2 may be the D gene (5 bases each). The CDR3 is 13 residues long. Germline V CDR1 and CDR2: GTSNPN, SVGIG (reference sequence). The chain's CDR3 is CASPGLGDNKQFF. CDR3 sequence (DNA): TGTGCCTCACCGGGGCTAGGAGACAATAAGCAGTTCTTC.

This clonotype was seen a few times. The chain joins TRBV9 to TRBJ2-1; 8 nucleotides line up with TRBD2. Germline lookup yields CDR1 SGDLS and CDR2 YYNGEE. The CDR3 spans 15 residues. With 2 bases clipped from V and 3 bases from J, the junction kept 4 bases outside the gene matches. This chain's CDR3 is CASSVGTSGYNEQFF. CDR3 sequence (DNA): TGTGCCAGCAGCGTGGGTACTAGCGGCTACAATGAGCAGTTCTTC.

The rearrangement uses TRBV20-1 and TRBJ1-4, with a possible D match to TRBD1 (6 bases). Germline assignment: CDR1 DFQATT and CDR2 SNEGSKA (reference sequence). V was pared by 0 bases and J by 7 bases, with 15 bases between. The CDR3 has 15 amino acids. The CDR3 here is CSARDPTGRGEKLFF. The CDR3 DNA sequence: TGCAGTGCTAGAGATCCCACAGGGAGAGGTGAAAAACTGTTTTTT.

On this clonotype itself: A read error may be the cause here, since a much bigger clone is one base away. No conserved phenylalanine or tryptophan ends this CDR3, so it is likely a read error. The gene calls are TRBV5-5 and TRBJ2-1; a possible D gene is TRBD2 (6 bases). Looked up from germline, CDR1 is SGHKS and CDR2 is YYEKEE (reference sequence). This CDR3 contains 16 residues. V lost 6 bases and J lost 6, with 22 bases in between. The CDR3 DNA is TGTGCCAGCAACTCAGCGGCTAGCGCCCAGGGCAATGAGCAGTTCTCC. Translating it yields CASNSAASAQGNEQFS.

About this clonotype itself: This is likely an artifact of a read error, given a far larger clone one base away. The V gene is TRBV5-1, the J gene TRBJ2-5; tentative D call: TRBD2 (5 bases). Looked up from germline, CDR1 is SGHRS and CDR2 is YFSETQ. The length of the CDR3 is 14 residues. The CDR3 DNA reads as TGTGCCAGCGGCCCCGACGGATCGTCAGAGACCCAGTACTTC. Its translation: CASGPDGSSETQYF.

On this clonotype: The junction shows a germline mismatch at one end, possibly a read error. CDR3 bases: TGCGCCAGCAGCTTAGAGTTCCGGGAGCAAGAGACCCAGTACTTC. As protein: CASSLEFREQETQYF. The rearrangement links TRBV6-1 to TRBJ2-1, with a weak D call TRBD2 (6 bases). The closer fit of TRBJ2-5 to the DNA end suggests the J call may be wrong. The length of the CDR3 is 15 residues. Germline V gives CDR1 MNHNS, CDR2 SASEGT.

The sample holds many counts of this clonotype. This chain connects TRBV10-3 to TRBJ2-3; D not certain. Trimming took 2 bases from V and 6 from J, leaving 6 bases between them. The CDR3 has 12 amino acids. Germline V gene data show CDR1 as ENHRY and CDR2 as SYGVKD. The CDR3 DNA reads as TGTGCCATCAGTGAGGGGCGGGATACGCAGTATTTT. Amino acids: CAISEGRDTQYF.

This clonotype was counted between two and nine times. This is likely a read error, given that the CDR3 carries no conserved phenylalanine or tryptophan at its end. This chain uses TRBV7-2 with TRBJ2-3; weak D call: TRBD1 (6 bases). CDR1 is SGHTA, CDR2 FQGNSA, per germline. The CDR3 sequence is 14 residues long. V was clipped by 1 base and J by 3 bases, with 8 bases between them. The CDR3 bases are TGTGCCAGCAGCTTAGAGCAGGGGACAGATACGCAGTATCTT. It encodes CASSLEQGTDTQYL.

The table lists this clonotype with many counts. CDR3 DNA: TGTGCCAGCAGCTTGCTCGGGACAGGGAGTAAGCAGTTCTTC. The encoded protein is CASSLLGTGSKQFF. This chain links TRBV7-9 with TRBJ2-1, with TRBD1 matching over 9 bases. J gave up 11 bases and V 3 bases, and 8 bases lay outside the gene matches. The CDR3 length is 14 residues. Per the germline V gene, CDR1 is SEHNR and CDR2 is FQNEAQ (reference sequence).

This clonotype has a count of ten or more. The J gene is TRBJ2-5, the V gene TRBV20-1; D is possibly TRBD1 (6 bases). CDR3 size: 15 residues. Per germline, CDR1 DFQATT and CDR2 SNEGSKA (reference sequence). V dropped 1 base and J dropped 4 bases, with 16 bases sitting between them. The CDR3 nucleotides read TGCAGTGCTAGAGTCTTTAACCAGGGGTCAGAGACCCAGTACTTC. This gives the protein CSARVFNQGSETQYF.

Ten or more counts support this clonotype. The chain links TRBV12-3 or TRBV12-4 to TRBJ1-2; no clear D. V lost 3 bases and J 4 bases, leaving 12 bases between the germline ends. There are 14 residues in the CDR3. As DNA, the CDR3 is TGTGCCAGCAGTTTTATAACCGGCGGCTATGGCTACACCTTC. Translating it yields CASSFITGGYGYTF.

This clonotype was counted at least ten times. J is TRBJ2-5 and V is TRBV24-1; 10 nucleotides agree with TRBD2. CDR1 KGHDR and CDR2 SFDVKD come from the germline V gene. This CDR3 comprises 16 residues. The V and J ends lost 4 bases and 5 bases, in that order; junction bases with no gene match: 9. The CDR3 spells CATSDRSGRAGETQYF. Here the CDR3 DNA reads TGTGCCACCAGTGACCGGAGCGGGAGGGCCGGGGAGACCCAGTACTTC.

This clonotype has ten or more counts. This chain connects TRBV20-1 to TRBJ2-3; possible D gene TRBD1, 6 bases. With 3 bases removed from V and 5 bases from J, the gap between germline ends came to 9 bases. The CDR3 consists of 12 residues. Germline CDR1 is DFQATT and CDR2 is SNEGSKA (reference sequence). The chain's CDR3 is CSASLTGDTQYF. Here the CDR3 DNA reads TGCAGTGCTAGCTTGACAGGAGATACGCAGTATTTT.

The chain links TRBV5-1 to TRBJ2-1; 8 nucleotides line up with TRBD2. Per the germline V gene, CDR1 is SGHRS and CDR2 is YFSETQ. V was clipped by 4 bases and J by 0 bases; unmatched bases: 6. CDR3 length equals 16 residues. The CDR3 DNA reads TGCGCCAGCAGCCCGGGTGGGACTAGCTCCTACAATGAGCAGTTCTTC. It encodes CASSPGGTSSYNEQFF.

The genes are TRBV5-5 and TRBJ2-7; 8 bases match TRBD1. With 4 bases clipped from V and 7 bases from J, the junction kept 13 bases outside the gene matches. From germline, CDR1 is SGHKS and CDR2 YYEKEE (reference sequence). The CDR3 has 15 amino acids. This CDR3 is CASSPNPQGAREQYF. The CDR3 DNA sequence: TGTGCCAGCAGCCCTAATCCTCAGGGGGCGCGGGAGCAGTACTTC. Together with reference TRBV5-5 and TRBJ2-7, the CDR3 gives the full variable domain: DAGVTQSPTHLIKTRGQQVTLRCSPISGHKSVSWYQQVLGQGPQFIFQYYEKEERGRGNFPDRFSARQFPNYSSELNVNALLLGDSALYLCASSPNPQGAREQYFGPGTRLTVT.

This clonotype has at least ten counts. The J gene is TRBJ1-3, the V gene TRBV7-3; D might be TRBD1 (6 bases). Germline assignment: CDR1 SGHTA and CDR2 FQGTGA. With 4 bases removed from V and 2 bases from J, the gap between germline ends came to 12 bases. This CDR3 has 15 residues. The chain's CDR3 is CASSSQPGAGNTIYF. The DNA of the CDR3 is TGTGCCAGCAGCTCTCAGCCAGGGGCTGGAAACACCATATATTTT. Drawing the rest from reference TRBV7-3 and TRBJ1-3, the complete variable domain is GAGVSQTPSNKVTEKGKYVELRCDPISGHTALYWYRQSLGQGPEFLIYFQGTGAADDSGLPNDRFFAVRPEGSVSTLKIQRTERGDSAVYLCASSSQPGAGNTIYFGEGSWLTVV.

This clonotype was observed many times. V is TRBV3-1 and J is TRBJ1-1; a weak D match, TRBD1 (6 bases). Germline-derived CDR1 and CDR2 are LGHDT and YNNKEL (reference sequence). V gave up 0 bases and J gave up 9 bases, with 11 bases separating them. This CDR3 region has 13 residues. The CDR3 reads CASSQENRDQAFF. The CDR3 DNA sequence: TGTGCCAGCAGCCAAGAGAACAGGGACCAAGCTTTCTTT.

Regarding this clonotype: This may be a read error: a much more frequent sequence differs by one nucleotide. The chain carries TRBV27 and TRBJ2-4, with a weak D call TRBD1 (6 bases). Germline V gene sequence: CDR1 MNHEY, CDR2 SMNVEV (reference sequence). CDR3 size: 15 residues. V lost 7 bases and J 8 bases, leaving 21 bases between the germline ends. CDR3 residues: CASTERPGQQDIQYF. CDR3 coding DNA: TGTGCCAGCACCGAGAGACCGGGACAACAAGACATTCAGTACTTC.

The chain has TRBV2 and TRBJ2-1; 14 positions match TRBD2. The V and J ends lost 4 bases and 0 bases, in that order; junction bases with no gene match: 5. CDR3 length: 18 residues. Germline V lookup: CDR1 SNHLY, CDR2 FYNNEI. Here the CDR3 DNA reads TGTGCCAGCAGTGGACTAGCGGGAGGGGGGGGCTCCTACAATGAGCAGTTCTTC. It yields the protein CASSGLAGGGGSYNEQFF.

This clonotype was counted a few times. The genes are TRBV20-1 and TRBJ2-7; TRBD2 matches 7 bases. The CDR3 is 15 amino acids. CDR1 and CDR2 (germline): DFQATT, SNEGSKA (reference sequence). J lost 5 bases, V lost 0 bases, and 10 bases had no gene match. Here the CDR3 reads CSARDWAGAGDEQYF. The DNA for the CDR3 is TGCAGTGCTAGAGATTGGGCGGGAGCAGGCGACGAGCAGTACTTC.